This T cell receptor beta chain came from a study of vaccination and CD4 T cells after COVID-19. CDR1 is SGHVS and CDR2 is FNYEAQ in the germline V gene. The CDR3 is 11 amino acids. V gave up 2 bases and J gave up 10 bases, with 8 bases separating them. Treatment indicated: roughly 11-day PBMC culture with coronavirus spike peptide pools or control peptides (ViraFEST assay). Every well contained two million PBMCs, which were grown with about 9.3 IU/ml IL-2 and approximately 9.5 ug/ml peptide pools. With respect to this clonotype: What it recognizes is unknown.

Oncomine TCR Beta short-read sequencing was applied to DNA from cultured CD4+ T cells. TCRdb independently ran MiXCR on the PCR reads; one entry per CDR3 protein. There are more than 13,000 distinct CDR3 sequences in the sample; just over 20% occur only once, and 9% to 15% lies in the top ten. This clonotype was obtained from a human donor who received a COVID-19 vaccine. The input for sequencing was CD4+ T cells from blood, cultured in vitro, taken before SARS-CoV-2 vaccination. The J gene is TRBJ1-1, the V gene TRBV7-6; D unclear. CDR3 DNA sequence: TGTGCCAGCAGCTTAAGCCAGATAGCTTTCTTT. Its translation is CASSLSQIAFF.